This TCR beta chain was observed in a study of T cells in Graves' hyperthyroidism and ophthalmopathy (dated by TCRdb to the late 2010s). The study in broad terms: Peripheral blood was collected at initial diagnosis, before any treatment. After blood sampling, hyperthyroidism patients were treated with methimazole at a starting dose of 30 mg daily, and ophthalmopathy patients were treated with high-dose intravenous methylprednisolone. An independent validation cohort of under 20 hyperthyroidism patients and more than 15 patients who later progressed to ophthalmopathy tested prospective prediction of ophthalmopathy. TCR V-J signatures able to tell the groups apart were searched for in a discovery cohort of 95 to 100 patients, of whom 43 had Graves' ophthalmopathy and roughly 58 had stable Graves' hyperthyroidism. For training and testing, the 100 or so patients in the discovery cohort were randomly divided in a 7:3 ratio. The paper reports TCR Vbeta CDR3 sequencing of 140 or so peripheral blood samples: 40 or so ophthalmopathy, fewer than 85 hyperthyroidism and approximately 17 progressor patients. In roughly six Graves' hyperthyroidism patients, the study also compared T-cell repertoires from thyroid tissue with T-cell repertoires from blood.

Trimming removed 8 bases from V and 1 base from J, leaving 21 bases between the germline ends. Looking up the germline V gene (reference sequence) yields CDR1 MNHEY and CDR2 SMNVEV. The CDR3 covers 17 residues, taking in both the cysteine and the phenylalanine. Only the CDR3 part of the read is kept: 51 bases, read in frame from the first base. Ophthalmopathy patients had moderately to severely active disease, Clinical Activity Score of at least 3, NOSPECS grade of at least 4, and duration under 3 months. The study excluded patients with uncontrolled infections, other autoimmune diseases, pregnancy or lactation. Diagnoses relied on clinical symptoms, serum thyroxine and TRAb, thyroid ultrasound and orbital computed tomography. PBMCs were separated from 7.5 to 10 ml of fresh peripheral blood using Ficoll-Paque density gradient centrifugation. Total RNA was extracted with Trizol reagent, and quality was checked on an Agilent 2100 Bioanalyzer.

Concerning this clonotype itself: This receptor's antigen is unknown. No base quality values were provided; no much bigger clone lies one nucleotide off.

Amplification of TCR beta CDR3 regions was carried out from RNA transcripts. For the first round of RT-PCR on the TCR CDR3, the HTBI primer set was used together with the Qiagen OneStep RT-PCR kit. Libraries were constructed in a second round of multiplex PCR, after which size selection and purification were performed. Sequencing of the libraries was done on an Illumina HiSeq2000 using paired-end 100 bp reads. In the source study's methods: SOAPnuke was used to process the raw data, throwing out any read that contained adapters or uncalled bases, had a mean Phred below 15, or lacked an exact constant-primer or identifier match. COPE v1.2.5 was used to merge high-quality paired reads, and clonotypes were defined as unique nucleotide sequences. MiTCR v1.1 was used to align the clonotypes against IMGT TRBV, TRBD and TRBJ reference segments. The analysis was restricted to V-J combinations with a frequency above 0.0001, which together covered 99.2% of the repertoires. A TCS score was defined as the ratio between F50 (clonal expansion) and ExV (chaos), using BLOSUM62-based TCRdist between CDR3 peptides within each V-J. Welch's t-statistics and random forest reduced 514 V-J features to roughly 13, which were used in a naive Bayes classifier (R e1071). TCRdb reanalyzed the raw reads on its own, using fastp at Q25 for trimming and MiXCR for clone calling, and kept in-frame beta chains. Each record represents a unique CDR3 protein, reported with the most common genes and DNA among its rows. The V and J calls and clone size are TCRdb's, not the authors'. The sample data list approximately 620,000 distinct CDR3 sequences, and more than 15% of these were observed just once. In total, the top ten clones hold 2.5% to 4% of the sample.

General study outcomes and caveats: Ophthalmopathy was separated from stable hyperthyroidism by a 13 V-J signature model, with over 85% sensitivity and around 81% specificity obtained in cross-validation and 80%/75% obtained in testing. In validation, the model predicted progression to ophthalmopathy with over 65% sensitivity and over 72% specificity, a median of about 6.7 months before onset. Most expanded thyroid clonotypes (frequency above 0.001) were also detected in blood, a finding suggesting that blood repertoires may reflect thyroid immune responses. Sample size was not statistically predetermined, and blinding of investigators to group allocation was not performed.

What was sequenced was blood. This clonotype was obtained from a woman aged 40 to 50 with Graves' ophthalmopathy. The V and J segments used are TRBV27 and TRBJ1-5; the D gene is perhaps TRBD1, from 5 matching bases. The DNA reads as follows: TGTGCCAGCGACAAAGTGGGCAGGGAGCTAAGCAATCAGCCCCAGCATTTT. It codes for CASDKVGRELSNQPQHF.